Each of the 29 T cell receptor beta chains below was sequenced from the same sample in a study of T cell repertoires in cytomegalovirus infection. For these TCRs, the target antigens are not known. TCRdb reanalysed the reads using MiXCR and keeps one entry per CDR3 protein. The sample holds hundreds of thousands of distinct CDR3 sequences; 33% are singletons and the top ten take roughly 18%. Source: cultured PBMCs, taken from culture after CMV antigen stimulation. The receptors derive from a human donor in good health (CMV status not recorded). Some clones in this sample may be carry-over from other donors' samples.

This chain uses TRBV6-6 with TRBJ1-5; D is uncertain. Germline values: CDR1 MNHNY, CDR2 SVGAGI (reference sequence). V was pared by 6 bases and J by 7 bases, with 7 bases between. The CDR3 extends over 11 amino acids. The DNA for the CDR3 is TGTGCCAGCAGCATTCAGCAGCCCCAGCATTTT. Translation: CASSIQQPQHF.

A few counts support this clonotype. The DNA of the CDR3 is TGTGCCAGCAGGCGCAAAACAGGGGGAACATATGGCTACACCTTC. This encodes CASRRKTGGTYGYTF. The chain joins TRBV6-1 to TRBJ1-2; 8 nucleotides match TRBD1. The germline V gene has CDR1 MNHNS and CDR2 SASEGT. The CDR3 covers 15 residues. V shed 6 bases and J 5 bases; nucleotides not matched to a gene: 11.

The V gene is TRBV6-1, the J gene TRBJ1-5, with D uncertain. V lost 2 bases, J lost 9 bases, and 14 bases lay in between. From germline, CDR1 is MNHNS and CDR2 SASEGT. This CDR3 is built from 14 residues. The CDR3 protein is CASSERQSRVPQHF. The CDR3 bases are TGTGCCAGCAGTGAACGCCAGTCCCGGGTGCCCCAGCATTTT.

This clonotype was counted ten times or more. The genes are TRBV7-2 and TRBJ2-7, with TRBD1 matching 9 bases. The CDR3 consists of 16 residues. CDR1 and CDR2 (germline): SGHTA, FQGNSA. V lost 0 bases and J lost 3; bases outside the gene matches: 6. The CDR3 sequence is CASSLAPGQGYYEQYF. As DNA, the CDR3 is TGTGCCAGCAGCTTAGCCCCGGGACAGGGTTACTACGAGCAGTACTTC.

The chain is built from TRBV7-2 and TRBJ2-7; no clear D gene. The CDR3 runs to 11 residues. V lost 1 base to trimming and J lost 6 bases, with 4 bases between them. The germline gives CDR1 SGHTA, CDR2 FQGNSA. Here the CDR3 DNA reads TGTGCCAGCAGCTTAGGTGCCGAGCAGTACTTC. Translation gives CASSLGAEQYF.

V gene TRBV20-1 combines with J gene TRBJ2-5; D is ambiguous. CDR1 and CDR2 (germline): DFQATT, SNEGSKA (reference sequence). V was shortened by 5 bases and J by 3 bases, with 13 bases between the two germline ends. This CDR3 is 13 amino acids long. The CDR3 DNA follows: TGCAGTGCTGGGTCCAAACGTGAAGAGACCCAGTACTTC. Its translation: CSAGSKREETQYF.

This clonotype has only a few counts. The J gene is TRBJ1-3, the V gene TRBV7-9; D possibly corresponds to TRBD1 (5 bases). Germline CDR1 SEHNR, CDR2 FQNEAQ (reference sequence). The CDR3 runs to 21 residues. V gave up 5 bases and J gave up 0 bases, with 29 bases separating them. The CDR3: CASSVRPNYLRQPPSGNTIYF. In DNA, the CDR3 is TGTGCCAGCAGCGTACGGCCCAATTACTTACGACAGCCTCCCTCTGGAAACACCATATATTTT. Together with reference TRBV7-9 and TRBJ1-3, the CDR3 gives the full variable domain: DTGVSQNPRHKITKRGQNVTFRCDPISEHNRLYWYRQTLGQGPEFLTYFQNEAQLEKSRLLSDRFSAERPKGSFSTLEIQRTEQGDSAMYLCASSVRPNYLRQPPSGNTIYFGEGSWLTVV.

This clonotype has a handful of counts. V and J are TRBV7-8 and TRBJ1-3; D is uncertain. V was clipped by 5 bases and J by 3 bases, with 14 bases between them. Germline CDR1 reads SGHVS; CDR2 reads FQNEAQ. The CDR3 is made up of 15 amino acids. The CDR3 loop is CASSPVGVGGNTIYF. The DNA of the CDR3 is TGTGCCAGCAGCCCCGTGGGAGTTGGTGGAAACACCATATATTTT.

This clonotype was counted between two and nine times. CDR3 nucleotides: TGTGCCAGCAGCTACACGCAACAGGGGCCTGGAAACACCATATATTTT. Residues: CASSYTQQGPGNTIYF. The chain joins TRBV7-6 to TRBJ1-3, with TRBD1 matching 7 bases. CDR3 size: 16 residues. The germline V gene has CDR1 SGHVS and CDR2 FNYEAQ. V was pared by 4 bases and J by 2 bases, with 8 bases of the junction left unmatched.

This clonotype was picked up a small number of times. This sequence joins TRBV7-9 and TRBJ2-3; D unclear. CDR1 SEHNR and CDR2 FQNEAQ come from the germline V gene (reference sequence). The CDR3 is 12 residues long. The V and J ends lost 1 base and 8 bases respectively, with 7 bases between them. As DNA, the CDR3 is TGTGCCAGCAGCTTAGGTGACCCTACGCAGTATTTT. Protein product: CASSLGDPTQYF.

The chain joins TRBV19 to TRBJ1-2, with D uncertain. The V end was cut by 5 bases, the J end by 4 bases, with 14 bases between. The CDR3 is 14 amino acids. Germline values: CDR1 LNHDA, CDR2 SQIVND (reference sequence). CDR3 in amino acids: CASSGNFYTYGYTF. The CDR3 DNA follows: TGTGCCAGTAGTGGAAACTTCTATACCTATGGCTACACCTTC.

CDR3 in amino acids: CASSFGQTFQETQYF. DNA for the CDR3: TGTGCCAGCAGCTTCGGACAGACATTCCAAGAGACCCAGTACTTC. The chain employs TRBV5-4 and TRBJ2-5, with a possible D match to TRBD1 (6 bases). The CDR3 runs 15 residues. V shed 2 bases and J shed 1 base, with 12 bases lying between them. Germline CDR1 SGHNT, CDR2 YYREEE (reference sequence).

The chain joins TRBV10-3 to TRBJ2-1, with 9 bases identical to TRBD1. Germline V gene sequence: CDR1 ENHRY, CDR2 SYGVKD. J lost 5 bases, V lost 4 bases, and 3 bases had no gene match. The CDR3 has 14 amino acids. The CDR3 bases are TGTGCCATCAGTGGGACAGGGGACAACAATGAGCAGTTCTTC. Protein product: CAISGTGDNNEQFF.

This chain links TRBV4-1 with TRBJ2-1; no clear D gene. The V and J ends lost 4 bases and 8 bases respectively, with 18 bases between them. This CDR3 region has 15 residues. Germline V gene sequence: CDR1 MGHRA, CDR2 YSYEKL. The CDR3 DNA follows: TGCGCCAGCAGCCCCCGGGTTAGCCTTGAGGATGAGCAGTTCTTC. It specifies CASSPRVSLEDEQFF.

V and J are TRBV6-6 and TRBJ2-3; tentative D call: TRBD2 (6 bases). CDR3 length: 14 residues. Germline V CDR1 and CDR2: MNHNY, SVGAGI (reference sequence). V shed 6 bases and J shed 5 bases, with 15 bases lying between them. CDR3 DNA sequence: TGTGCCAGCAGCCAGACTAGATCGATAGATACGCAGTATTTT. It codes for CASSQTRSIDTQYF.

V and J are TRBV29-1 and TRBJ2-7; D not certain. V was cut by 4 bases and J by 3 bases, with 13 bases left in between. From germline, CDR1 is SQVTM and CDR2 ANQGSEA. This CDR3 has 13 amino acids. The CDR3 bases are TGCAGCGTTGGCAGGTCTTCGGGCTACGAGCAGTACTTC. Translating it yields CSVGRSSGYEQYF.

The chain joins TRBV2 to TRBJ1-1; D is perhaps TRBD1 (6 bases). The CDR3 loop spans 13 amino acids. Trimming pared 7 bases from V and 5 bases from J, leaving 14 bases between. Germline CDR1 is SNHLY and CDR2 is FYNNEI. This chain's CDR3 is CASKGHIGTEAFF. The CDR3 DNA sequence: TGTGCCAGCAAGGGACACATAGGTACTGAAGCTTTCTTT.

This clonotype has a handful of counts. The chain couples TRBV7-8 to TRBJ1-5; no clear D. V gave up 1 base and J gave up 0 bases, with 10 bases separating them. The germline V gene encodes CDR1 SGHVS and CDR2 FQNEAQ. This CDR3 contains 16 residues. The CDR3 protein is CASSLGVSHSNQPQHF. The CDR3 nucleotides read TGTGCCAGCAGCTTAGGTGTCAGCCATAGCAATCAGCCCCAGCATTTT.

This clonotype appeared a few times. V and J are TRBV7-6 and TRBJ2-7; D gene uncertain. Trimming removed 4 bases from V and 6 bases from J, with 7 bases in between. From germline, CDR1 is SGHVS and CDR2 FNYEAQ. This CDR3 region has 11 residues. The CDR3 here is CASSSSAEQYF. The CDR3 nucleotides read TGTGCCAGCAGCTCCTCCGCCGAGCAGTACTTC.

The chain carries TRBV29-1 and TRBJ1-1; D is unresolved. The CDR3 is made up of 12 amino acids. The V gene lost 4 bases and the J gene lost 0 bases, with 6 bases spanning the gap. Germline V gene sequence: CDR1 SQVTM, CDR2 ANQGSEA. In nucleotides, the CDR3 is TGCAGCGTTGCTCGAGTGAACACTGAAGCTTTCTTT. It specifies CSVARVNTEAFF.

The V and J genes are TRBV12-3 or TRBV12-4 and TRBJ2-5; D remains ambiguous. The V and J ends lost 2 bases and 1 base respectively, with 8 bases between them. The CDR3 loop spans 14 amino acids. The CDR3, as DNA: TGTGCCAGCAGTTTAACCCTCACCCAAGAGACCCAGTACTTC. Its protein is CASSLTLTQETQYF.

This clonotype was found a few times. This chain's CDR3 is CSADRETQYF. CDR3 nucleotides: TGCAGTGCTGATAGGGAGACCCAGTACTTC. The rearrangement joins TRBV20-1 to TRBJ2-5; D call uncertain. Deletions cut 5 bases from V and 5 bases from J, with 6 bases between. This CDR3 comprises 10 residues. CDR1 DFQATT and CDR2 SNEGSKA come from the germline V gene (reference sequence).

The CDR3 reads CASSLSGGAVAEQFF. CDR3 in DNA: TGCGCCAGCAGCTTGAGCGGGGGGGCCGTTGCCGAGCAGTTCTTC. The chain recombines TRBV5-1 with TRBJ2-1; TRBD2 aligns across 10 bases. The germline V gene has CDR1 SGHRS and CDR2 YFSETQ. This CDR3 is built from 15 residues. V was pared by 1 base and J by 10 bases, with 8 bases of the junction left unmatched.

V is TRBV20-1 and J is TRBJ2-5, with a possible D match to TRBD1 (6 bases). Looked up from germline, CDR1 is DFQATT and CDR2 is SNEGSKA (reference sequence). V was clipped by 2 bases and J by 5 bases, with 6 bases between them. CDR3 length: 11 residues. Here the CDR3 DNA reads TGCAGTGCTAGAAGGGGGGAGACCCAGTACTTC. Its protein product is CSARRGETQYF.

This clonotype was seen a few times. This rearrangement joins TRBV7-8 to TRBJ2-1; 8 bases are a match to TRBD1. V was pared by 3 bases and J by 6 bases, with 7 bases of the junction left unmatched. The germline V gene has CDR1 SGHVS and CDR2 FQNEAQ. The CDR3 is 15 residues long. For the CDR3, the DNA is TGTGCCAGCAGCTTGGACAGGGTCCTCCGCAATGAGCAGTTCTTC. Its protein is CASSLDRVLRNEQFF.

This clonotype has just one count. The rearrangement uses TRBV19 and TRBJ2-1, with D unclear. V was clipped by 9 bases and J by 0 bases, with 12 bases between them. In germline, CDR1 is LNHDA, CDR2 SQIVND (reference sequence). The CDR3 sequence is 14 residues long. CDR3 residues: CASQAGSSYNEQFF. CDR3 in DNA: TGTGCCAGCCAAGCCGGGTCCTCCTACAATGAGCAGTTCTTC.

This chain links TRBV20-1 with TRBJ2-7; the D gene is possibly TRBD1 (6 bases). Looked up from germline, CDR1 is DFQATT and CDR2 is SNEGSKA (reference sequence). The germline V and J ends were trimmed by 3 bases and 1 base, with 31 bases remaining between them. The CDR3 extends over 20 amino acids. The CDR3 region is CSASWSPGDGPPSGSYEQYF. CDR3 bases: TGCAGTGCTAGCTGGTCGCCAGGGGACGGACCCCCTTCGGGATCCTACGAGCAGTACTTC.

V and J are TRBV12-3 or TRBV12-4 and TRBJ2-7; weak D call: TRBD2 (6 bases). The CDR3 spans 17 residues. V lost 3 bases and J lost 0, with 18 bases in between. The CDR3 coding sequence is TGTGCCAGCAGTTTGGGGGACTCACCCGTGAGCTCCTACGAGCAGTACTTC. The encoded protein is CASSLGDSPVSSYEQYF.

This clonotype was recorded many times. The CDR3 DNA sequence: TGTGCCAGCAGCCGTTATTCGGAGAACACTGAAGCTTTCTTT. This codes for CASSRYSENTEAFF. The chain recombines TRBV7-9 with TRBJ1-1, with D unresolved. V dropped 5 bases and J dropped 1 base, with 11 bases sitting between them. Germline CDR1 SEHNR, CDR2 FQNEAQ (reference sequence). The CDR3 runs to 14 residues.